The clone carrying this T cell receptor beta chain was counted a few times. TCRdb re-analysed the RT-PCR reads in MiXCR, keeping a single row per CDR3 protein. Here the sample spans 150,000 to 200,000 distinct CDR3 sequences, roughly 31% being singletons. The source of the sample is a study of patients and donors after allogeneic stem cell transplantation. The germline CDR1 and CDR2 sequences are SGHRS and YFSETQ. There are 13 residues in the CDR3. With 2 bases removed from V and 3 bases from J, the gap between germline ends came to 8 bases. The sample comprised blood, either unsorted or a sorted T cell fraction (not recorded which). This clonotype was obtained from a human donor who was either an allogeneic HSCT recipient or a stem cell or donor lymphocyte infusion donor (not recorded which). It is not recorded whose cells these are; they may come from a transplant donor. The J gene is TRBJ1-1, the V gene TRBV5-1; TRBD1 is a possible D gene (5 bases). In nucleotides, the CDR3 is TGCGCCAGCAGCTTACGAGGGGACACTGAAGCTTTCTTT. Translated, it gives CASSLRGDTEAFF.